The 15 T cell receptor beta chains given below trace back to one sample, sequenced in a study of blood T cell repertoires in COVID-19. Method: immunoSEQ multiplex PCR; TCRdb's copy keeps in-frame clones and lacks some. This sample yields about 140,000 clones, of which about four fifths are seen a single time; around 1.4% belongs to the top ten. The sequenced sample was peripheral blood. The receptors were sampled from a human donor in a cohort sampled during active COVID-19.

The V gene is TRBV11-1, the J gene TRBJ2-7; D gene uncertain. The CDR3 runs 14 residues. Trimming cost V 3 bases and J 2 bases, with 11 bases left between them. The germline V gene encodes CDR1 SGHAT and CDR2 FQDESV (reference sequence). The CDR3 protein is CASSFRYRAYEQYF. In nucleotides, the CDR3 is TGTGCCAGCAGCTTTAGGTACAGAGCCTACGAGCAGTACTTC.

CDR3 residues: CASSFVSSGRAEQYF. In nucleotides, the CDR3 is TGCGCCAGCAGTTTTGTCTCGAGCGGGAGGGCCGAGCAGTACTTC. The V gene is TRBV5-1, the J gene TRBJ2-7, with 10 bases fitting TRBD2. J gave up 6 bases and V 5 bases, and 11 bases lay outside the gene matches. The CDR3 loop spans 15 amino acids. Per the germline V gene, CDR1 is SGHRS and CDR2 is YFSETQ.

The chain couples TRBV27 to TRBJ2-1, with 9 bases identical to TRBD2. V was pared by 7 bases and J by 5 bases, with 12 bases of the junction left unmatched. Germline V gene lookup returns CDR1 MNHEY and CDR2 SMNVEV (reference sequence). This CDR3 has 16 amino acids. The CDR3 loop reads CASTLWGSGSHNEQFF. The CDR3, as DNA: TGTGCCAGCACCCTTTGGGGTAGCGGGAGCCACAATGAGCAGTTCTTC.

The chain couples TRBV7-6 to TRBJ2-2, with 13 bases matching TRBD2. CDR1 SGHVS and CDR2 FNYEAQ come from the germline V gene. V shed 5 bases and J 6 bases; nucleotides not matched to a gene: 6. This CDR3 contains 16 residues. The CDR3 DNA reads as TGTGCCAGCAGCCAACGGACTAGCGGGAGTCCCGGGGAGCTGTTTTTT. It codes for CASSQRTSGSPGELFF. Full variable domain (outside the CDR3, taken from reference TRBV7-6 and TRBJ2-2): GAGVSQSPRYKVTKRGQDVALRCDPISGHVSLYWYRQALGQGPEFLTYFNYEAQQDKSGLPNDRFSAERPEGSISTLTIQRTEQRDSAMYRCASSQRTSGSPGELFFGEGSRLTVL.

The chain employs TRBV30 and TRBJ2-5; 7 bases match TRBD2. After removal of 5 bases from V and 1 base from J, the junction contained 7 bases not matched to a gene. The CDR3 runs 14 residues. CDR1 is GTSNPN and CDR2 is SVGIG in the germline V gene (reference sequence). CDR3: CAWQRDASQETQYF. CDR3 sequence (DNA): TGTGCCTGGCAGCGGGACGCGTCCCAAGAGACCCAGTACTTC. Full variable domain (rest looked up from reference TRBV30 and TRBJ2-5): SQTIHQWPATLVQPVGSPLSLECTVEGTSNPNLYWYRQAAGRGLQLLFYSVGIGQISSEVPQNLSASRPQDRQFILSSKKLLLSDSGFYLCAWQRDASQETQYFGPGTRLLVL.

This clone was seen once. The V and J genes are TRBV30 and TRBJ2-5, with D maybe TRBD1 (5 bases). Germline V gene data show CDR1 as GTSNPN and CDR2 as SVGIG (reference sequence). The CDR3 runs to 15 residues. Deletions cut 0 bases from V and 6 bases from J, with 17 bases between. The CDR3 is CAWSVRGASGQTQYF. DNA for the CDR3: TGTGCCTGGAGTGTACGTGGGGCTAGTGGCCAGACCCAGTACTTC.

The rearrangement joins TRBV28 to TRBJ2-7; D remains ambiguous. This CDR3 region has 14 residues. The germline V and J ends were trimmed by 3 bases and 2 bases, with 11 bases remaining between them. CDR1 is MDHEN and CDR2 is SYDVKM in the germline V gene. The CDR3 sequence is CASSFDLSPYEQYF. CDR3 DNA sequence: TGTGCCAGCAGTTTCGATCTATCCCCCTACGAGCAGTACTTC. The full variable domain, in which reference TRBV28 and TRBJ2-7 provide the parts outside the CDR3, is DVKVTQSSRYLVKRTGEKVFLECVQDMDHENMFWYRQDPGLGLRLIYFSYDVKMKEKGDIPEGYSVSREKKERFSLILESASTNQTSMYLCASSFDLSPYEQYFGPGTRLTVT.

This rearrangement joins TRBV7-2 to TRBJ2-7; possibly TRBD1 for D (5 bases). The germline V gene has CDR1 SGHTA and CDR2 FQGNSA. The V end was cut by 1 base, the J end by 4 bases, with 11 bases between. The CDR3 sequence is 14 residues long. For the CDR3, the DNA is TGTGCCAGCAGCTTAGGGGGCCTCAAGTACGAGCAGTACTTC. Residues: CASSLGGLKYEQYF.

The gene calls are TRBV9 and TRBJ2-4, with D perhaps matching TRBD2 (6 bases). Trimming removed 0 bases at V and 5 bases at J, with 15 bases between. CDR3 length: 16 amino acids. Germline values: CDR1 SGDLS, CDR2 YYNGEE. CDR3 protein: CASSVAGGLTENIQYF. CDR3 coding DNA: TGTGCCAGCAGCGTAGCTGGGGGACTGACAGAAAACATTCAGTACTTC.

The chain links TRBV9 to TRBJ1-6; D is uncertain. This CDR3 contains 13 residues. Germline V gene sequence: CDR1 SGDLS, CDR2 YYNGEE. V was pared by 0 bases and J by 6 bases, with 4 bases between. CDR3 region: CASSVGSNSPLHF. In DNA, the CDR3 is TGTGCCAGCAGCGTAGGGAGTAATTCACCCCTCCACTTT.

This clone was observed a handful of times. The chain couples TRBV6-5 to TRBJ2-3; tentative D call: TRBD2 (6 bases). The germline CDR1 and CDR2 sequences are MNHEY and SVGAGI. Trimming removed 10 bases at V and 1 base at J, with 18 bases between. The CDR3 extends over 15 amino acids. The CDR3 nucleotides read TGTGCCACCCTACCCCGGGGGTTCGGCACAGATACGCAGTATTTT. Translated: CATLPRGFGTDTQYF.

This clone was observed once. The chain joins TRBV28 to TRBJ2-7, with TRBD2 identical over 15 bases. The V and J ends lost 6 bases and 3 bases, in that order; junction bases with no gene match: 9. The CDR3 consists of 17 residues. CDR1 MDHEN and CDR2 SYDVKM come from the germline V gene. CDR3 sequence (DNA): TGTGCCAGCAGACCGGAAGGACTAGCGGGAGGGCTCTACGAGCAGTACTTC. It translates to CASRPEGLAGGLYEQYF.

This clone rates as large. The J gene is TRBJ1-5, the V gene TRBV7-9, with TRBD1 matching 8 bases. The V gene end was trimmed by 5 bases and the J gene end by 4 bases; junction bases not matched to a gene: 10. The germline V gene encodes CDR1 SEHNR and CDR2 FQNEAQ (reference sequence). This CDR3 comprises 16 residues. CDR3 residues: CASSHGQGLGNQPQHF. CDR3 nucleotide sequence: TGTGCCAGCAGCCACGGACAGGGCCTGGGGAATCAGCCCCAGCATTTT.

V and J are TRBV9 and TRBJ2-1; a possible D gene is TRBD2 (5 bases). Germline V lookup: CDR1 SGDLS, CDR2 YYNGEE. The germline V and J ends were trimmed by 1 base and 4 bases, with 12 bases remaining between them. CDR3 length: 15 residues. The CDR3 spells CASSVQGRPYNEQFF. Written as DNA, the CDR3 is TGTGCCAGCAGCGTACAAGGGAGACCTTACAATGAGCAGTTCTTC.

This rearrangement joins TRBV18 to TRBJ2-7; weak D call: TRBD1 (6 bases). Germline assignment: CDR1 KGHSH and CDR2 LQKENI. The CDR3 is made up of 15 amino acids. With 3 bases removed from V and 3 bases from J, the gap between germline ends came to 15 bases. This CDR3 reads CASSPTGQTHYEQYF. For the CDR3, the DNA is TGTGCCAGCTCACCCACAGGACAGACTCACTACGAGCAGTACTTC.